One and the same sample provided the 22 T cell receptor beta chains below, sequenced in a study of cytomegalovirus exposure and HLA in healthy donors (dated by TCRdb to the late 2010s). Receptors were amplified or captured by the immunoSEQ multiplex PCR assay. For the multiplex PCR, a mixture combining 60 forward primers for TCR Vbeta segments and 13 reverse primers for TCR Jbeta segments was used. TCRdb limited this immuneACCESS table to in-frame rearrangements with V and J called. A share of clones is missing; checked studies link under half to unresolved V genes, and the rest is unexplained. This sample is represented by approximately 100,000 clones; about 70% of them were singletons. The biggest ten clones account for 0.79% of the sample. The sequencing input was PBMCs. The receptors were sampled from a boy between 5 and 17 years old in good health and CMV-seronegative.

CDR3 residues: CAISGKDSYTEAFF. The CDR3 DNA is TGTGCCATCAGTGGAAAGGACAGCTACACTGAAGCTTTCTTT. V is TRBV10-3 and J is TRBJ1-1; D is perhaps TRBD1 (6 bases). Germline CDR1 ENHRY, CDR2 SYGVKD. The V end lost 4 bases, the J end lost 3 bases, and 12 bases lay between the germline ends. The CDR3 is made up of 14 amino acids.

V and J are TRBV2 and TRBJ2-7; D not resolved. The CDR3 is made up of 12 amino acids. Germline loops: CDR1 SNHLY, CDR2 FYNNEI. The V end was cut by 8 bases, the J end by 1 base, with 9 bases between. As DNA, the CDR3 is TGTGCCAGCGGTCCAGGTTCCTACGAGCAGTACTTC. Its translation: CASGPGSYEQYF.

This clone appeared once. CDR3 sequence reads: CASSADRHQTQYF. CDR3 DNA: TGCGCCAGCAGCGCAGACAGGCACCAGACCCAGTACTTC. The V and J genes are TRBV5-1 and TRBJ2-5, with TRBD1 as a possible D gene (6 bases). Trimming shortened V by 4 bases and J by 6 bases, and 13 bases separated the two germline ends. CDR3 length: 13 amino acids. Per germline, CDR1 SGHRS and CDR2 YFSETQ.

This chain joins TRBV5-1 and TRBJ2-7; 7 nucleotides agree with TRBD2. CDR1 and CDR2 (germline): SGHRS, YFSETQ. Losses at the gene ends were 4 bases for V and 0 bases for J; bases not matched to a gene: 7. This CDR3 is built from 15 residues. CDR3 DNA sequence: TGCGCCAGCAGCCCGGGGGGAGTAGGCTCCTACGAGCAGTACTTC. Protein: CASSPGGVGSYEQYF.

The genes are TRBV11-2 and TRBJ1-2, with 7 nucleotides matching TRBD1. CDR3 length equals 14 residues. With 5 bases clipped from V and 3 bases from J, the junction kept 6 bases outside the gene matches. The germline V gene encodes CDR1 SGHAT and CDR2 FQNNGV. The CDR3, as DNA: TGTGCCAGCAGCCCGCAGACAGGGTACTATGGCTACACCTTC. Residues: CASSPQTGYYGYTF. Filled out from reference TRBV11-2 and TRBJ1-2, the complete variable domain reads EAGVAQSPRYKIIEKRQSVAFWCNPISGHATLYWYQQILGQGPKLLIQFQNNGVVDDSQLPKDRFSAERLKGVDSTLKIQPAKLEDSAVYLCASSPQTGYYGYTFGSGTRLTVV.

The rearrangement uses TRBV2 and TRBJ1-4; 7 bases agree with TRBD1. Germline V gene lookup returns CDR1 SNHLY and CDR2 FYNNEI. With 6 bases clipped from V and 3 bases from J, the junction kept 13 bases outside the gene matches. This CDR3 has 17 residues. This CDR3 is CASSPDRALVSNEKLFF. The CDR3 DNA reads TGTGCCAGCAGCCCAGACAGGGCGCTTGTTTCTAATGAAAAACTGTTTTTT.

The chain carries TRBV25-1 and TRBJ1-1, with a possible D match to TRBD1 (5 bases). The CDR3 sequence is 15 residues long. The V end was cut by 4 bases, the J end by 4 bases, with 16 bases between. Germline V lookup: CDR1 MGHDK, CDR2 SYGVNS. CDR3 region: CASSALTHQGTEAFF. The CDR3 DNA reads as TGTGCCAGCAGTGCGCTGACCCACCAGGGCACTGAAGCTTTCTTT.

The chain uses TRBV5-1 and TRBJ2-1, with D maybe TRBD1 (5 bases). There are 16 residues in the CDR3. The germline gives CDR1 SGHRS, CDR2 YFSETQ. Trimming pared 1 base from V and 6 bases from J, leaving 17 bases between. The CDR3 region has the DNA TGCGCCAGCAGCTTGATCAGGCCAGGGCGGTTCAATGAGCAGTTCTTC. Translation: CASSLIRPGRFNEQFF.

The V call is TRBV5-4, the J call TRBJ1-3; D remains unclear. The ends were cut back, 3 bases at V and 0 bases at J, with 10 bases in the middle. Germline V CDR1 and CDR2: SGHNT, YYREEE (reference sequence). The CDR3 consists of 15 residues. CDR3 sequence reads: CASSSTPISGNTIYF. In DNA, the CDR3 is TGTGCCAGCAGCTCGACACCAATCTCTGGAAACACCATATATTTT. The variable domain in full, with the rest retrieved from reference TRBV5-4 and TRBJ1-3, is ETGVTQSPTHLIKTRGQQVTLRCSSQSGHNTVSWYQQALGQGPQFIFQYYREEENGRGNFPPRFSGLQFPNYSSELNVNALELDDSALYLCASSSTPISGNTIYFGEGSWLTVV.

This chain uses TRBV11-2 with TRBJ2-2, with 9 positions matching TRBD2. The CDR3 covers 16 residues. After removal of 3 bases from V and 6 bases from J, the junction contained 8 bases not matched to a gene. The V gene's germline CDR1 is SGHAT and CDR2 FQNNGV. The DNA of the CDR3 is TGTGCCAGCAGCTTGATGGCGGGAGGGCCGCCCGGGGAGCTGTTTTTT. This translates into CASSLMAGGPPGELFF.

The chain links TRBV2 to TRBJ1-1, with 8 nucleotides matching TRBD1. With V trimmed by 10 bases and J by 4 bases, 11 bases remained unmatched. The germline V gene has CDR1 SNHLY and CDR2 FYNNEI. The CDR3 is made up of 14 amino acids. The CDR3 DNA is TGTGCCACCTCCCGGGACAGGTTCACCACTGAAGCTTTCTTT. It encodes CATSRDRFTTEAFF.

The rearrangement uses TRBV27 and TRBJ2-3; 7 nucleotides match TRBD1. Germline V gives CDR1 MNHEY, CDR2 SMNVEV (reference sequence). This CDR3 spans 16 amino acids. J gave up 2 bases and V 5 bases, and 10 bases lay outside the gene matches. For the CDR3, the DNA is TGTGCCAGCAGTCCGACAGGGACGGATAACACAGATACGCAGTATTTT. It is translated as CASSPTGTDNTDTQYF.

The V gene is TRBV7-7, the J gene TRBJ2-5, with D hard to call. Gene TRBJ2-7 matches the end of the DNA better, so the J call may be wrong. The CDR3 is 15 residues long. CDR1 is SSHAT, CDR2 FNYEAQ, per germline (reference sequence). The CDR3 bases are TGTGCCAGCAGCTCAGCCGCGGCGCAAGCCTACGAGCAGTACTTC. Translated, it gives CASSSAAAQAYEQYF.

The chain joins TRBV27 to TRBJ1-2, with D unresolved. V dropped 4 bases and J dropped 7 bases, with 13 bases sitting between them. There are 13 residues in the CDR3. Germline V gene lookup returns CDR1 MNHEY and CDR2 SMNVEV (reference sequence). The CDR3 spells CASSSLPVAGYTF. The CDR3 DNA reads TGTGCCAGCAGTTCCCTCCCAGTCGCTGGCTACACCTTC.

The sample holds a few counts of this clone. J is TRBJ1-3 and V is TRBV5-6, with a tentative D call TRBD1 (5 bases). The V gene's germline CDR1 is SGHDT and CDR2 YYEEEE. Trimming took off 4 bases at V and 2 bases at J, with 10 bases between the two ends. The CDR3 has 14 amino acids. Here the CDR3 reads CASSPVGAGNTIYF. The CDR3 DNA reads TGTGCCAGCAGCCCGGTAGGGGCTGGAAACACCATATATTTT. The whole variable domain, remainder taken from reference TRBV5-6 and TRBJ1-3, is DAGVTQSPTHLIKTRGQQVTLRCSPKSGHDTVSWYQQALGQGPQFIFQYYEEEERQRGNFPDRFSGHQFPNYSSELNVNALLLGDSALYLCASSPVGAGNTIYFGEGSWLTVV.

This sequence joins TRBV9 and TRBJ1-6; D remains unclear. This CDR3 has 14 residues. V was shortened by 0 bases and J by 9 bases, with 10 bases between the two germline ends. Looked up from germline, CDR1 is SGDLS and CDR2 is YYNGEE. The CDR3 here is CASSVGLLGSPLHF. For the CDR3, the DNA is TGTGCCAGCAGCGTAGGACTGCTGGGTTCACCCCTCCACTTT.

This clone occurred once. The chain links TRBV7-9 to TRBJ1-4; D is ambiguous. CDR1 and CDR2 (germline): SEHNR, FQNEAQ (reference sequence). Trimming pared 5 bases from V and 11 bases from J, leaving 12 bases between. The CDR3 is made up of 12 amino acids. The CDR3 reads CASSVQIGKLFF. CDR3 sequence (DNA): TGTGCCAGCAGCGTCCAGATCGGGAAACTGTTTTTT.

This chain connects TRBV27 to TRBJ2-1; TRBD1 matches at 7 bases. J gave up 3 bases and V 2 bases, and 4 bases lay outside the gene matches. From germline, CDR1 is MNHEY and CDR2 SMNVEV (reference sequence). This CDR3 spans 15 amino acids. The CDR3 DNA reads TGTGCCAGCAGTTTAGAGGGACAGAGCTACAATGAGCAGTTCTTC. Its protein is CASSLEGQSYNEQFF.

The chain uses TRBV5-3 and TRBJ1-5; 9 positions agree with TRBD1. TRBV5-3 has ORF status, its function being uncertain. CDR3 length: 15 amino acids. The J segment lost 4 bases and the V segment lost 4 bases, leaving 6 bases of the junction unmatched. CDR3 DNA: TGTGCCAGAAGCCCTCCCGGACAGGGGAATCAGCCCCAGCATTTT. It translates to CARSPPGQGNQPQHF.

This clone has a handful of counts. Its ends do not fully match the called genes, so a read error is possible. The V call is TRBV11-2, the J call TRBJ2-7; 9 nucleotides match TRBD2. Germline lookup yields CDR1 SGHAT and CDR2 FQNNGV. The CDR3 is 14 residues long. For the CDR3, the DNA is TGTGCCAGCAGCCCCAGCGGGCGGGAGGGGGGTTGGCACTTC. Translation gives CASSPSGREGGWHF. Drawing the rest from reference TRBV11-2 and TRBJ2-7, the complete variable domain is EAGVAQSPRYKIIEKRQSVAFWCNPISGHATLYWYQQILGQGPKLLIQFQNNGVVDDSQLPKDRFSAERLKGVDSTLKIQPAKLEDSAVYLCASSPSGREGGWHFGPGTRLTVT.

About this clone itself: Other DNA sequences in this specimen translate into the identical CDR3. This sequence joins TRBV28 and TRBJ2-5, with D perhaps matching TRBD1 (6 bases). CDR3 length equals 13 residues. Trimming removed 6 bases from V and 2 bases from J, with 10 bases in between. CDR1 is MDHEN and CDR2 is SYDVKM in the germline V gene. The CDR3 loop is CASSPGQQETQYF. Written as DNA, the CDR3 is TGTGCCAGCAGCCCCGGACAGCAAGAGACCCAGTACTTC.

The CDR3 spells CASSPQDRGSSYEQYF. The CDR3 DNA sequence: TGTGCCAGCTCACCACAGGACAGGGGTAGCTCCTACGAGCAGTACTTC. This chain connects TRBV18 to TRBJ2-7; TRBD1 aligns across 9 bases. The V gene's germline CDR1 is KGHSH and CDR2 LQKENI. The trim removed 1 base at V and 0 bases at J, leaving 4 bases unmatched. The CDR3 spans 16 residues.